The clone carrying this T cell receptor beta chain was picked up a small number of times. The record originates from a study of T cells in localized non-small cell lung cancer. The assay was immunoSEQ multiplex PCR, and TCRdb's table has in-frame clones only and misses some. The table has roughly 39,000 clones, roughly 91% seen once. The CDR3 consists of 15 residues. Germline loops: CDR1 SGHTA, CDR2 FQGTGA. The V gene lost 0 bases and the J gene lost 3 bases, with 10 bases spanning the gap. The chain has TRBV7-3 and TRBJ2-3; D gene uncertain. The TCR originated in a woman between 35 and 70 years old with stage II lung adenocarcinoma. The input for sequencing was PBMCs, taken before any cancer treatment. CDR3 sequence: CASSLTYSRTDTQYF. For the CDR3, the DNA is TGTGCCAGCAGCTTAACGTACAGCCGTACAGATACGCAGTATTTT.